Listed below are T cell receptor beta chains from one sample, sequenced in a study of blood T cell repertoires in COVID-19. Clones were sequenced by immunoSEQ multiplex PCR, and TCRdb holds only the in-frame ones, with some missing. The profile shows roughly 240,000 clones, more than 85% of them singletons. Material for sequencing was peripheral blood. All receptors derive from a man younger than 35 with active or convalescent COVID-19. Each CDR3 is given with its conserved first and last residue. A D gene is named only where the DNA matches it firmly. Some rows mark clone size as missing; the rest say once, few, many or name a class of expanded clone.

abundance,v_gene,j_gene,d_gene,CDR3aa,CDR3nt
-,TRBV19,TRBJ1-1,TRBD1,CASSPGTGQNLMGTEAFF,TGTGCCAGTAGTCCTGGGACAGGGCAGAATTTGATGGGCACTGAAGCTTTCTTT
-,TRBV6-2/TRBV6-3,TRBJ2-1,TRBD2,CASSRILGTRYNEQFF,TGTGCCAGCAGCCGAATCCTTGGGACTAGATACAATGAGCAGTTCTTC
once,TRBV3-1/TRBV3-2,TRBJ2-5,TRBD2,CASSRLAGGQETQYF,TGTGCCAGCTCCCGCCTAGCGGGGGGCCAAGAGACCCAGTACTTC
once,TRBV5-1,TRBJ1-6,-,CASSLVPDNSPLHF,TGCGCCAGCAGCTTGGTACCAGATAATTCACCCCTCCACTTT
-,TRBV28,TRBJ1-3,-,CASRGLVVLSGNTIYF,TGTGCCAGCAGGGGACTCGTCGTACTCTCTGGAAACACCATATATTTT
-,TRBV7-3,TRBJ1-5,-,CASGRPGKNQPQHF,TGTGCCAGCGGAAGACCGGGGAAGAATCAGCCCCAGCATTTT
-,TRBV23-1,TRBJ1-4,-,CASSIVRGNEKLFF,TGCGCCAGCAGTATAGTAAGGGGTAATGAAAAACTGTTTTTT
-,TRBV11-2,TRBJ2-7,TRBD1,CASSLRGQFYEQYF,TGTGCCAGCAGCCTACGGGGACAGTTCTACGAGCAGTACTTC
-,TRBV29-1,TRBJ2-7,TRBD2,CSVALAGYLGHEQYF,TGCAGCGTAGCTCTAGCGGGATACCTCGGGCACGAGCAGTACTTC
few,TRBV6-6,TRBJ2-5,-,CASSYGATSWGETQYF,TGTGCCAGCAGTTATGGGGCGACCTCCTGGGGAGAGACCCAGTACTTC
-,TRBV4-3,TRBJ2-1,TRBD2,CASSRLAQSSYNEQFF,TGCGCCAGCAGCAGACTAGCTCAGAGCTCCTACAATGAGCAGTTCTTC
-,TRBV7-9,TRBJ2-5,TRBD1,CASSLDRGRETQYF,TGTGCCAGCAGCTTAGACAGGGGCAGGGAGACCCAGTACTTC
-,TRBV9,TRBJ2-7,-,CASSGTSVTRGEQYF,TGTGCCAGCAGCGGAACTTCCGTCACGAGGGGGGAGCAGTACTTC
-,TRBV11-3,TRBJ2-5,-,CASSPAEETQYF,TGTGCCAGCAGCCCTGCCGAGGAGACCCAGTACTTC
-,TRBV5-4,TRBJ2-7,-,CASSSPGLDYEQYF,TGTGCCAGCAGCTCCCCGGGACTGGATTACGAGCAGTACTTC
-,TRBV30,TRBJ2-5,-,CAWCPVSQETQYF,TGTGCCTGGTGCCCAGTTTCCCAAGAGACCCAGTACTTC
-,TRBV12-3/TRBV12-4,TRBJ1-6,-,CASSPAGNSPLHF,TGTGCCAGCAGCCCCGCGGGGAATTCACCCCTCCACTTT
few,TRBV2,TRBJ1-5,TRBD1,CASRDRDGSNQPQHF,TGTGCCAGCAGAGACAGGGACGGCAGCAATCAGCCCCAGCATTTT
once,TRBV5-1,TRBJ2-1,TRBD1,CASRRTRDSPLGFF,TGCGCCAGCAGACGAACCCGGGACAGCCCTTTAGGTTTCTTC
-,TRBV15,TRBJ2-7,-,CATSPEWSIDEQYF,TGTGCCACCAGCCCCGAATGGAGTATCGACGAGCAGTACTTC
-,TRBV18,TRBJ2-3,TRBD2,CASSPNSGSPPEHTQYF,TGTGCCAGCTCACCAAATAGCGGGAGCCCCCCGGAGCATACGCAGTATTTT
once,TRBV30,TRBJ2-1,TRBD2,CAFQSGSRAQFF,TGTGCCTTTCAAAGCGGGAGTAGGGCCCAGTTCTTC
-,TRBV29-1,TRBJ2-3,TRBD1,CSVERDRGATDTQYF,TGCAGCGTTGAACGGGACAGGGGGGCCACAGATACGCAGTATTTT
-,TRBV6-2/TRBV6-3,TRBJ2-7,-,CASSLWGPTYEQYF,TGTGCCAGCAGTTTGTGGGGCCCCACCTACGAGCAGTACTTC
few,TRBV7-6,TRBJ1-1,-,CASSTGQPNTEAFF,TGTGCCAGCAGCACCGGACAGCCGAACACTGAAGCTTTCTTT
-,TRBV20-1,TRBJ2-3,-,CSASLAGPTDTQYF,TGCAGTGCTAGTTTGGCGGGGCCCACAGATACGCAGTATTTT
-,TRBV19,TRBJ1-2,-,CASSRSRTGYGYTF,TGTGCCAGTAGTAGGAGTCGTACCGGCTATGGCTACACCTTC
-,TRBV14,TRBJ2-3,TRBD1,CASSQETGRRTDTQYF,TGTGCCAGCAGCCAAGAGACAGGGCGACGAACAGATACGCAGTATTTT
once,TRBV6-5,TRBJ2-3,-,CASSWGGSTDTQYF,TGTGCCAGCAGTTGGGGCGGAAGCACAGATACGCAGTATTTT
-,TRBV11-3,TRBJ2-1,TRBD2,CASSLGESGRYFSEQFF,TGTGCCAGCAGCTTAGGAGAAAGCGGGAGGTACTTCAGTGAGCAGTTCTTC
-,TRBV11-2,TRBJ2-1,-,CASSGSGSSNEQFF,TGTGCCAGCAGCGGGTCGGGGTCCTCTAATGAGCAGTTCTTC
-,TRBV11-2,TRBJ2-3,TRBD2,CASSFASGFTDTQYF,TGTGCCAGCAGCTTCGCTAGCGGATTCACAGATACGCAGTATTTT
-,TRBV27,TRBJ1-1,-,CASTPEVTEAFF,TGTGCCAGCACCCCCGAGGTTACTGAAGCTTTCTTT
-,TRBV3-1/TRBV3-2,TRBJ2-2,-,CASSPGVNTGELFF,TGTGCCAGCAGTCCCGGAGTGAACACCGGGGAGCTGTTTTTT
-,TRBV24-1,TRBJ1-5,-,CATSEGTRDQPQHF,TGTGCCACCAGTGAGGGGACTAGAGATCAGCCCCAGCATTTT
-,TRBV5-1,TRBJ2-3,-,CASSPTQDTQYF,TGCGCCAGCAGTCCCACGCAGGATACGCAGTATTTT
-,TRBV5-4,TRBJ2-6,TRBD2,CASSFGGAGRSGANVLTF,TGTGCCAGCAGCTTCGGGGGGGCCGGCAGGTCTGGGGCCAACGTCCTGACTTTC
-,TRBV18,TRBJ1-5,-,CASSPGMDQPQHF,TGTGCCAGCTCCCCGGGAATGGATCAGCCCCAGCATTTT
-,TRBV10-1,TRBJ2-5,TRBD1,CASSEWGSSRGQETQYF,TGCGCCAGCAGTGAATGGGGGTCGAGCAGGGGGCAAGAGACCCAGTACTTC
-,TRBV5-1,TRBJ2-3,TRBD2,CASSLGTSGTDTQYF,TGCGCCAGCAGCCTAGGCACTAGCGGCACAGATACGCAGTATTTT
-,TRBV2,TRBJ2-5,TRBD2,CASSEALLGSGQETQYF,TGTGCCAGCAGTGAAGCGCTTCTGGGTAGCGGGCAAGAGACCCAGTACTTC
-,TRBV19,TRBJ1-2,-,CASSFNREHYGYTF,TGTGCCAGTAGTTTCAACAGGGAACACTATGGCTACACCTTC
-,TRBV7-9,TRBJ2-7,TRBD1,CASSRPGTGLEQYF,TGTGCCAGCAGCCGTCCCGGGACAGGGCTCGAGCAGTACTTC
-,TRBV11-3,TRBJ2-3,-,CASSFADTQYF,TGTGCCAGCAGCTTCGCAGATACGCAGTATTTT
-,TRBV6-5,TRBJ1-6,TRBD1,CASSYRPGQGKSPLHF,TGTGCCAGCAGTTACCGTCCGGGACAGGGTAAATCACCCCTCCACTTT
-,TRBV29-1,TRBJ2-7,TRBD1,CSVLGQEGYEQYF,TGCAGCGTCTTGGGACAGGAAGGGTACGAGCAGTACTTC
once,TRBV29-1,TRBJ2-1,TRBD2,CSVSARGVGGLGEQFF,TGCAGCGTTTCCGCGCGGGGGGTTGGGGGACTGGGTGAGCAGTTCTTC